A selection of T cell receptor beta chains follows, all from one sample in a study of shared clonotypes between healthy human individuals. Sequencing used immunoSEQ multiplex PCR; TCRdb keeps in-frame clones, though not all of them. The repertoire holds some 1 million clones, with more than 60% as singletons. Input material: memory CD4+ T cells sorted from blood. Receptors were obtained from a man younger than 35 in good health. Both conserved end residues are part of each CDR3. D genes are given only for firm matches. A clone size is listed for some rows: how often the clone was seen (once, few, many), or a class if it is expanded.

TRBV27	-	16	TRBD2	TRBJ2-5	CASSWSGGGYQETQYF	TGTGCCAGCAGTTGGAGTGGGGGGGGGTACCAAGAGACCCAGTACTTC
TRBV18	-	13	-	TRBJ1-2	CASSFVEGRGYTF	TGTGCCAGCTCCTTCGTGGAAGGGCGCGGCTACACCTTC
TRBV2	-	15	TRBD2	TRBJ2-1	CASTKAGGLGNEQFF	TGTGCCAGCACCAAAGCGGGGGGGCTTGGCAATGAGCAGTTCTTC
TRBV19	many	14	-	TRBJ1-1	CASYEPSSNTEAFF	TGTGCCAGTTATGAGCCCTCCTCGAACACTGAAGCTTTCTTT
TRBV5-1	-	14	TRBD1	TRBJ1-1	CASSLRQGGTEAFF	TGCGCCAGCAGCTTGAGACAGGGGGGGACTGAAGCTTTCTTT
TRBV6-5	-	15	TRBD1	TRBJ2-7	CASRPAPGGKNEQYF	TGTGCCAGCAGGCCGGCCCCAGGGGGCAAAAACGAGCAGTACTTC
TRBV5-1	many	14	-	TRBJ2-2	CASSPTGNTGELFF	TGCGCCAGCAGCCCTACAGGGAACACCGGGGAGCTGTTTTTT
TRBV18	-	15	TRBD1	TRBJ2-5	CASSPRTGGEETQYF	TGTGCCAGCTCACCAAGGACAGGGGGCGAGGAGACCCAGTACTTC
TRBV5-1	-	13	-	TRBJ1-6	CASSLDSNSPLHF	TGCGCCAGCAGCCTAGACAGCAATTCACCCCTCCACTTT
TRBV7-2	-	16	TRBD2	TRBJ2-3	CASSSRLAGGQDTQYF	TGTGCCAGCAGCTCAAGACTAGCGGGGGGGCAAGATACGCAGTATTTT
TRBV7-9	-	12	-	TRBJ2-1	CASSLSGNEQFF	TGTGCCAGCAGCTTAAGCGGGAATGAGCAGTTCTTC
TRBV28	few	17	TRBD1	TRBJ1-6	CASSLSPGQGYNSPLHF	TGTGCCAGCAGTTTATCCCCGGGACAGGGCTATAATTCACCCCTCCACTTT
TRBV5-1	-	16	TRBD2	TRBJ2-1	CASSLAGGGAYNEQFF	TGCGCCAGCAGCTTGGCCGGCGGGGGAGCCTACAATGAGCAGTTCTTC
TRBV28	-	15	TRBD1	TRBJ2-7	CASSSPGQRLGEQYF	TGTGCCAGCAGTTCACCGGGACAGAGATTGGGGGAGCAGTACTTC
TRBV5-6	many	15	-	TRBJ1-1	CASSFRERRATEAFF	TGTGCCAGCAGCTTTAGGGAGAGGCGTGCCACTGAAGCTTTCTTT
TRBV11-2	-	15	-	TRBJ1-4	CASSLLGGSDEKLFF	TGTGCCAGCAGCTTACTGGGGGGCTCGGATGAAAAACTGTTTTTT
TRBV5-1	once	13	-	TRBJ1-2	CASSSDGTYGYTF	TGCGCCAGCAGCTCGGACGGAACCTATGGCTACACCTTC
TRBV7-9	-	16	-	TRBJ1-1	CASSPKGDLMNTEAFF	TGTGCCAGCAGCCCCAAAGGCGACTTGATGAACACTGAAGCTTTCTTT
TRBV6-5	few	15	-	TRBJ2-1	CASSLTPTRTNEQFF	TGTGCCAGCAGTCTTACCCCGACTAGGACGAATGAGCAGTTCTTC
TRBV5-1	-	14	TRBD2	TRBJ2-3	CASCGGRVADTQYF	TGCGCCAGCTGTGGCGGGAGGGTTGCAGATACGCAGTATTTT
TRBV7-6	-	13	-	TRBJ1-6	CASSLFRGSPLHF	TGTGCCAGCAGCTTATTCAGGGGTTCACCCCTCCACTTT
TRBV30	once	15	-	TRBJ1-4	CAWSVPGSRAKKLFF	TGTGCCTGGAGTGTACCGGGCTCACGGGCGAAAAAACTGTTTTTT
TRBV5-4	-	15	TRBD1	TRBJ1-2	CASSFSPGQNYGYTF	TGTGCCAGCAGCTTCTCCCCGGGACAGAACTATGGCTACACCTTC
TRBV25-1	-	16	TRBD2	TRBJ2-3	CASSGFRREGQDTQYF	TGTGCCAGCAGTGGGTTTAGGAGGGAGGGTCAGGATACGCAGTATTTT
TRBV28	few	13	TRBD1	TRBJ2-5	CASSTQGTETQYF	TGTGCCAGCAGCACACAGGGGACAGAGACCCAGTACTTC
TRBV5-6	-	16	-	TRBJ1-2	CASSIPFVTGTTGYTF	TGTGCCAGCAGCATCCCATTCGTAACAGGGACAACGGGCTACACCTTC
TRBV10-2	-	13	-	TRBJ1-5	CASSRADDQPQHF	TGCGCCAGCAGTCGGGCGGACGATCAGCCCCAGCATTTT
TRBV28	few	13	-	TRBJ1-1	CATESLGGTEAFF	TGTGCCACAGAGAGTCTGGGGGGCACTGAAGCTTTCTTT
TRBV6-5	once	13	-	TRBJ2-7	CASSPHRGYEQYF	TGTGCCAGCAGTCCCCACCGGGGCTACGAGCAGTACTTC
TRBV18	-	17	-	TRBJ2-1	CASSPRGGDISYNEQFF	TGTGCCAGCTCACCCCGGGGCGGGGATATCTCCTACAATGAGCAGTTCTTC
TRBV28	few	17	-	TRBJ1-5	CASSLWGMDGTNQPQHF	TGTGCCAGCAGTTTATGGGGAATGGACGGAACCAATCAGCCCCAGCATTTT
TRBV5-4	-	16	TRBD2	TRBJ2-2	CASSSGTSDNTGELFF	TGTGCCAGCAGCTCAGGGACTAGTGATAACACCGGGGAGCTGTTTTTT
TRBV28	few	14	-	TRBJ1-6	CASRPNGGDSPLHF	TGTGCCAGCAGGCCCAACGGGGGCGATTCACCCCTCCACTTT
TRBV4-3	few	18	TRBD2	TRBJ2-1	CASSQRTGTSGKGNEQFF	TGCGCCAGCAGCCAGAGGACAGGGACTAGCGGGAAGGGGAATGAGCAGTTCTTC
TRBV29-1	-	10	-	TRBJ1-1	CSVPPREAFF	TGCAGCGTCCCTCCCAGGGAAGCTTTCTTT
TRBV7-3	-	13	-	TRBJ2-3	CASSRASTDTQYF	TGTGCCAGCAGCCGCGCTAGCACAGATACGCAGTATTTT
TRBV4-1	few	15	TRBD1	TRBJ2-7	CASSQAFGTGYEQYF	TGCGCCAGCAGCCAAGCATTCGGGACAGGGTACGAGCAGTACTTC
TRBV19	few	16	TRBD2	TRBJ2-1	CASRGGGRSSYNEQFF	TGTGCCAGTAGGGGGGGAGGGAGAAGCTCCTACAATGAGCAGTTCTTC
TRBV11-2	-	13	TRBD1	TRBJ2-7	CASQDRGSYEQYF	TGTGCCAGCCAGGACAGGGGCTCCTACGAGCAGTACTTC
TRBV30	-	14	TRBD1	TRBJ1-5	CACSPGQGEQPQHF	TGTGCCTGTTCTCCGGGACAGGGGGAACAGCCCCAGCATTTT
TRBV27	-	21	-	TRBJ2-4	CASEFKPRAPHGPVAKNIQYF	TGTGCCAGCGAGTTTAAACCCCGGGCTCCCCATGGACCGGTAGCCAAAAACATTCAGTACTTC
TRBV18	-	18	TRBD1	TRBJ2-1	CASSPPPAPGQGNHEQFF	TGTGCCAGCTCACCTCCCCCCGCCCCGGGACAGGGGAACCATGAGCAGTTCTTC
TRBV6-6	-	14	-	TRBJ1-1	CASSYSGGVTEAFF	TGTGCCAGCAGTTACTCGGGGGGGGTCACTGAAGCTTTCTTT
TRBV7-9	once	15	TRBD1	TRBJ1-1	CASSLQGAGNTEAFF	TGTGCCAGCAGCTTGCAGGGGGCAGGGAACACTGAAGCTTTCTTT
TRBV6-1	few	14	-	TRBJ1-4	CASRVQGTYEKLFF	TGTGCCAGCAGAGTACAGGGAACTTACGAAAAACTGTTTTTT
TRBV6-5	-	14	-	TRBJ2-4	CASSPPGGLRVLYF	TGTGCCAGCAGTCCCCCCGGCGGCCTCCGGGTTTTGTACTTC
TRBV5-4	once	15	TRBD1	TRBJ2-1	CASILGTGVGNEQFF	TGTGCCAGCATCTTAGGGACAGGGGTGGGCAATGAGCAGTTCTTC
TRBV27	many	19	-	TRBJ1-3	CASSPRTRTGGSSGNTIYF	TGTGCCAGCAGTCCCAGGACTCGAACTGGGGGGTCCTCTGGAAACACCATATATTTT
TRBV30	-	13	-	TRBJ1-5	CAWSVDLNQPQHF	TGTGCCTGGAGTGTGGACCTCAATCAGCCCCAGCATTTT
TRBV14	once	16	-	TRBJ1-1	CASSQVTPRGNTEAFF	TGTGCCAGCAGCCAAGTCACCCCCAGGGGCAACACTGAAGCTTTCTTT